This entry features one T cell receptor (beta chain) sequence. Its specificity is unknown. The CDR3 covers 16 residues. V was pared by 3 bases and J by 3 bases, with 10 bases of the junction left unmatched. Germline CDR1 GTSNPN, CDR2 SVGIG (reference sequence). The sample comes from a study of cytomegalovirus exposure and HLA in healthy donors. General observations from the study: Using the classifier, cytomegalovirus status was reportedly diagnosed with high specificity and sensitivity.

The donors were members of the validation cohort comprising about 130 subjects, separate from the roughly 700-subject first cohort. The table came from immunoSEQ multiplex PCR; TCRdb's copy has only in-frame clones and leaves some out. The sample holds approximately 230,000 clones, approximately 84% seen once. The chain employs TRBV30 and TRBJ1-3; TRBD1 agrees at 8 bases. The source is a man younger than 30 in good health and CMV-seropositive. The sequenced material came from PBMCs. The CDR3 DNA reads TGTGCCTGGAGATTCGGCAGGGGGCGTGGTGGAAACACCATATATTTT. This codes for CAWRFGRGRGGNTIYF.